This T cell receptor (beta chain) was captured in a study of identical twins. General study points: For monozygotic twins, models underestimated out-of-frame TCR alpha sharing.

TCRdb re-analysed the 5' RACE reads in MiXCR, keeping a single row per CDR3 protein. The profile shows 250,000 or so distinct CDR3 sequences, about 8.5% of them singletons. The germline CDR1 and CDR2 sequences are SEHNR and FQNEAQ (reference sequence). The CDR3 is 14 amino acids. Trimming removed 2 bases from V and 0 bases from J, with 8 bases in between. This clonotype was observed many times. The antigen remains unidentified. This sample was also put to use in a study of yellow fever vaccine responses in identical twins.

The chain recombines TRBV7-9 with TRBJ2-7; D is uncertain. This clonotype was obtained from a young woman in good health. The sequenced material came from CD8+ T cells sorted from blood. The CDR3 DNA reads TGTGCCAGCAGCTTATACGGTAGCTCCTACGAGCAGTACTTC. It encodes CASSLYGSSYEQYF.